Shown below are 21 T cell receptor beta chains from a single sample sequenced in a study of neoadjuvant anti-PD-1 for oral cavity cancer. The method was immunoSEQ multiplex PCR; TCRdb's version includes in-frame clones alone and lacks a portion of them. The sample has over 65,000 clones, about 90% seen once. The time point was: after neoadjuvant nivolumab, at surgical resection. The sequencing here drew on PBMCs, taken after nivolumab (anti-PD-1) treatment. All receptors derive from a person aged 40 to 85 with oral cavity squamous cell carcinoma.

V gene TRBV5-4 combines with J gene TRBJ2-7; 7 nucleotides match TRBD1. Germline-derived CDR1 and CDR2 are SGHNT and YYREEE (reference sequence). CDR3 length: 15 residues. V trimming: 4 bases; J trimming: 5 bases; junction bases outside the gene matches: 12. The CDR3 loop reads CASSLGGAGKHEQYF. CDR3 DNA sequence: TGTGCCAGCAGCCTAGGGGGCGCGGGCAAACACGAGCAGTACTTC.

This sequence joins TRBV19 and TRBJ1-1; tentative D call: TRBD1 (5 bases). Trimming shortened V by 5 bases and J by 4 bases, and 17 bases separated the two germline ends. Germline CDR1 and CDR2: LNHDA and SQIVND (reference sequence). The length of the CDR3 is 15 residues. The CDR3 protein is CASSPMKIGGTEAFF. The CDR3 nucleotides are TGTGCCAGTAGTCCCATGAAAATCGGGGGCACTGAAGCTTTCTTT.

This clone showed up just once. The chain is built from TRBV6-5 and TRBJ2-7, with TRBD1 identical over 12 bases. Trimming cost V 2 bases and J 4 bases; bases outside gene matches: 3. The CDR3 extends over 15 amino acids. Germline CDR1 reads MNHEY; CDR2 reads SVGAGI. CDR3: CASSYRDRGQYEQYF. The CDR3 DNA reads as TGTGCCAGCAGTTACAGGGACAGGGGGCAATACGAGCAGTACTTC.

The V gene is TRBV6-5, the J gene TRBJ1-1, with D possibly being TRBD1 (5 bases). Trimming removed 3 bases from V and 5 bases from J, with 10 bases in between. Germline CDR1 and CDR2: MNHEY and SVGAGI. There are 13 residues in the CDR3. The CDR3 sequence: CASSYLRGTEAFF. CDR3 DNA sequence: TGTGCCAGCAGTTATCTGAGGGGAACTGAAGCTTTCTTT.

This chain joins TRBV19 and TRBJ2-2, with D perhaps given as TRBD1 or TRBD2 (6 bases each). With 2 bases removed from V and 4 bases from J, the gap between germline ends came to 17 bases. Germline CDR1 reads LNHDA; CDR2 reads SQIVND (reference sequence). The CDR3 is made up of 17 amino acids. CDR3: CASSIRGRGEPTGELFF. The CDR3 nucleotides read TGTGCCAGTAGTATACGGGGGCGCGGGGAGCCCACCGGGGAGCTGTTTTTT.

The J gene is TRBJ2-4, the V gene TRBV6-1, with TRBD2 matching 8 bases. The V and J ends lost 7 bases and 6 bases, in that order; junction bases with no gene match: 11. CDR1 is MNHNS, CDR2 SASEGT, per germline. The CDR3 has 15 residues. The CDR3: CASTPRPLAGNIQYF. CDR3 coding DNA: TGTGCCAGCACCCCAAGGCCCCTAGCGGGAAACATTCAGTACTTC.

The chain couples TRBV7-2 to TRBJ2-1; TRBD2 aligns across 8 bases. V lost 0 bases, J lost 5 bases, and 3 bases stayed unmatched. The CDR3 covers 15 residues. Germline V gene data show CDR1 as SGHTA and CDR2 as FQGNSA. The CDR3 bases are TGTGCCAGCAGCTTAGCTGGGACTAGAGACAATGAGCAGTTCTTC. Its translation: CASSLAGTRDNEQFF.

This clone was observed a single time. V gene TRBV6-1 combines with J gene TRBJ1-1, with 10 bases aligning to TRBD1. Germline assignment: CDR1 MNHNS and CDR2 SASEGT. V was pared by 6 bases and J by 3 bases, with 7 bases of the junction left unmatched. The CDR3 spans 15 residues. CDR3 protein: CASSARTGGDTEAFF. The CDR3 DNA reads TGTGCCAGCAGCGCTCGGACAGGGGGGGACACTGAAGCTTTCTTT.

Here the CDR3 reads CASSLRWRGIYGYTF. The DNA for the CDR3 is TGTGCCAGCAGTTTAAGGTGGCGGGGGATCTATGGCTACACCTTC. V usage is TRBV28 and J usage is TRBJ1-2, with D perhaps TRBD1 (5 bases). Germline assignment: CDR1 MDHEN and CDR2 SYDVKM. The CDR3 is 15 residues long. The ends were cut back, 2 bases at V and 4 bases at J, with 14 bases in the middle.

The chain carries TRBV28 and TRBJ1-2; D gene ambiguous. This CDR3 has 15 residues. Germline-derived CDR1 and CDR2 are MDHEN and SYDVKM. Trimming took off 2 bases at V and 0 bases at J, with 10 bases between the two ends. CDR3 DNA sequence: TGTGCCAGCAGTTTAACGAGCCCCTCTAACTATGGCTACACCTTC. It codes for CASSLTSPSNYGYTF.

Only one count was recorded for this clone. This chain connects TRBV7-9 to TRBJ1-3, with D maybe TRBD1 (5 bases). This CDR3 has 15 amino acids. The germline V and J ends were trimmed by 7 bases and 1 base, with 14 bases remaining between them. Germline V CDR1 and CDR2: SEHNR, FQNEAQ (reference sequence). CDR3 nucleotides: TGTGCCAGCAACAGGCCCAGGACGTCTGGAAACACCATATATTTT. It is translated as CASNRPRTSGNTIYF.

V and J are TRBV19 and TRBJ1-2; 7 positions agree with TRBD1. In germline, CDR1 is LNHDA, CDR2 SQIVND (reference sequence). The CDR3 is made up of 14 amino acids. V lost 7 bases to trimming and J lost 3 bases; unmatched junction nucleotides: 8. The CDR3 is CASNYGTDHYGYTF. In DNA, the CDR3 is TGTGCCAGTAATTATGGGACAGATCACTATGGCTACACCTTC. The variable domain in full, completed from reference TRBV19 and TRBJ1-2, reads DGGITQSPKYLFRKEGQNVTLSCEQNLNHDAMYWYRQDPGQGLRLIYYSQIVNDFQKGDIAEGYSVSREKKESFPLTVTSAQKNPTAFYLCASNYGTDHYGYTFGSGTRLTVV.

This rearrangement joins TRBV5-1 to TRBJ1-1; possibly TRBD1 for D (6 bases). Per germline, CDR1 SGHRS and CDR2 YFSETQ. Trimming pared 2 bases from V and 4 bases from J, leaving 15 bases between. The CDR3 consists of 15 residues. Here the CDR3 DNA reads TGCGCCAGCAGCTTCGGGGCAGGGGTGTTCACTGAAGCTTTCTTT. It specifies CASSFGAGVFTEAFF.

This chain joins TRBV4-1 and TRBJ2-1; TRBD2 agrees at 8 bases. Germline V gene sequence: CDR1 MGHRA, CDR2 YSYEKL. This CDR3 has 16 residues. The junction had 7 bases not matched to a gene; V was cut back by 4 bases and J by 2 bases. CDR3 in amino acids: CASSPGRGYTYNEQFF. In nucleotides, the CDR3 is TGCGCCAGCAGCCCCGGGAGGGGATACACCTACAATGAGCAGTTCTTC.

J is TRBJ2-4 and V is TRBV13, with 9 bases fitting TRBD2. This CDR3 comprises 14 residues. J gave up 5 bases and V 5 bases, and 4 bases lay outside the gene matches. CDR1 is PRHDT and CDR2 is FYEKMQ in the germline V gene (reference sequence). The CDR3 loop reads CASSVRLAENIQYF. CDR3 nucleotide sequence: TGTGCCAGCAGCGTAAGACTAGCGGAAAACATTCAGTACTTC.

The chain has TRBV6-1 and TRBJ2-1, with a weak D call TRBD1 (6 bases). The V gene's germline CDR1 is MNHNS and CDR2 SASEGT. The CDR3 sequence is 15 residues long. Trimming shortened V by 3 bases and J by 3 bases, and 12 bases separated the two germline ends. CDR3 sequence: CASSEHREIYNEQFF. The CDR3 bases are TGTGCCAGCAGTGAGCACAGGGAGATCTACAATGAGCAGTTCTTC.

This clone appeared a few times. The chain couples TRBV30 to TRBJ1-5; D is uncertain. With 1 base removed from V and 6 bases from J, the gap between germline ends came to 13 bases. The CDR3 spans 14 residues. Per germline, CDR1 GTSNPN and CDR2 SVGIG (reference sequence). The CDR3 nucleotides are TGTGCCTGGAGTGGCCCGGGAGTAACTCAGCCCCAGCATTTT. Its translation is CAWSGPGVTQPQHF.

The chain links TRBV7-6 to TRBJ2-7; no clear D gene. Per germline, CDR1 SGHVS and CDR2 FNYEAQ. With 5 bases removed from V and 1 base from J, the gap between germline ends came to 9 bases. The length of the CDR3 is 13 residues. This chain's CDR3 is CASSPRLSYEQYF. CDR3 coding DNA: TGTGCCAGCAGCCCGCGACTGTCCTACGAGCAGTACTTC.

This chain joins TRBV7-9 and TRBJ1-2, with D uncertain. CDR3 length: 14 residues. Trimming shortened V by 0 bases and J by 4 bases, and 9 bases separated the two germline ends. Germline V lookup: CDR1 SEHNR, CDR2 FQNEAQ (reference sequence). The CDR3 spells CASSLASGSYGYTF. The DNA for the CDR3 is TGTGCCAGCAGCTTAGCGTCGGGATCCTATGGCTACACCTTC.

V usage is TRBV2 and J usage is TRBJ2-4, with D maybe TRBD1 (6 bases). V lost 2 bases, J lost 1 base, and 9 bases lay in between. The CDR3 contains 15 residues. Germline CDR1 reads SNHLY; CDR2 reads FYNNEI. The CDR3 reads CASSEPDRAKNIQYF. The CDR3 coding sequence is TGTGCCAGCAGTGAACCCGACAGGGCCAAAAACATTCAGTACTTC. The full variable domain, its missing parts supplied by reference TRBV2 and TRBJ2-4, is EPEVTQTPSHQVTQMGQEVILRCVPISNHLYFYWYRQILGQKVEFLVSFYNNEISEKSEIFDDQFSVERPDGSNFTLKIRSTKLEDSAMYFCASSEPDRAKNIQYFGAGTRLSVL.

The chain joins TRBV7-8 to TRBJ1-5; a possible D gene is TRBD1 (5 bases). The CDR3 consists of 15 residues. Looked up from germline, CDR1 is SGHVS and CDR2 is FQNEAQ. V lost 5 bases to trimming and J lost 4 bases, with 15 bases between them. CDR3 bases: TGTGCCAGCAGCCCTCTGGGGGGTAGGAATCAGCCCCAGCATTTT. Its protein is CASSPLGGRNQPQHF.